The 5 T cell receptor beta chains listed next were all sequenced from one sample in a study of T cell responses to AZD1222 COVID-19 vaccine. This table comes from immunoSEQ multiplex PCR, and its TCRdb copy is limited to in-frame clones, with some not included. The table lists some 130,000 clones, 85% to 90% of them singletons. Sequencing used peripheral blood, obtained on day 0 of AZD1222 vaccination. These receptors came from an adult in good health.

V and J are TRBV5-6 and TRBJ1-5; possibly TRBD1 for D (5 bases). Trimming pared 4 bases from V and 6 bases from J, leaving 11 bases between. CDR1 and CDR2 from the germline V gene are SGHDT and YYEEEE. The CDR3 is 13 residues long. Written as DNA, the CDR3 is TGTGCCAGCAGCCGCTCGGGGGGTCAGCCCCAGCATTTT. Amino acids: CASSRSGGQPQHF.

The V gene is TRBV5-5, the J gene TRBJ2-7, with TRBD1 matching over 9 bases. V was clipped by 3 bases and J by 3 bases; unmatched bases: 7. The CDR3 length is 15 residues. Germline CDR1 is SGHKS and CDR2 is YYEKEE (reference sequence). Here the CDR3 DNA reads TGTGCCAGCAGCTCTGGGACAGGGTTAATCTACGAGCAGTACTTC. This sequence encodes CASSSGTGLIYEQYF.

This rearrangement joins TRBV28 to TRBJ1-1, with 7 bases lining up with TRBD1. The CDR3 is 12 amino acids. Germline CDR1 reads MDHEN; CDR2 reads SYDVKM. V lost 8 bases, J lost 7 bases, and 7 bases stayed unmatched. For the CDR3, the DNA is TGTGCCAGCTATGACAGGGACCGTGAAGCTTTCTTT. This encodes CASYDRDREAFF.

CDR3 in amino acids: CASSLAGVRAYEQYF. Here the CDR3 DNA reads TGTGCCAGTAGTCTAGCGGGAGTAAGGGCCTACGAGCAGTACTTC. This rearrangement joins TRBV19 to TRBJ2-7, with 10 bases identical to TRBD2. Germline CDR1 reads LNHDA; CDR2 reads SQIVND (reference sequence). The CDR3 is made up of 15 amino acids. The J segment lost 2 bases and the V segment lost 5 bases, leaving 6 bases of the junction unmatched.

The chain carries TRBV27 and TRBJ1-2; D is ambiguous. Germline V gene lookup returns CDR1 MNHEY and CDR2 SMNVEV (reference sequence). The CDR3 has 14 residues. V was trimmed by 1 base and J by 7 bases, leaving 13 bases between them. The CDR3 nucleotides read TGTGCCAGCAGTTTATACCGGGCCGGTCGTGGCTACACCTTC. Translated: CASSLYRAGRGYTF.